What follows describes a single T cell receptor beta chain. Its matching antigen is unknown. The data belong to a study of shared clonotypes between healthy human individuals. The table came from immunoSEQ multiplex PCR; TCRdb's copy has only in-frame clones and leaves some out. There are roughly 2.5 million clones in the sample; 85% to 95% occur only once, and roughly 0.14% lies in the top ten. Germline trimming cut 4 bases from V and 4 bases from J; bases unmatched to any gene: 12. Germline loops: CDR1 MGHRA, CDR2 YSYEKL. This CDR3 spans 16 amino acids. Study-wide results and limits: Clonotypes that were shared across a handful of donors made up around 5% of naive CD4 clonotypes.

The sequencing input was naive CD4+ T cells sorted from blood. As to subset: CD45RA+ positively selected. The chain is built from TRBV4-1 and TRBJ1-2; 7 bases match TRBD1. This TCR derives from a young man in good health. CDR3 sequence (DNA): TGCGCCAGCAGCCTCCTTACGACAGGGTTTGGCTATGGCTACACCTTC. As protein: CASSLLTTGFGYGYTF.